Given below is one TCR beta chain in context. Its antigen remains undetermined. Base-call qualities are not available, and no considerably larger clone is one nucleotide away. The donors were included in the validation cohort of approximately 130 subjects, a group kept apart from the roughly 670-subject first cohort. V drops 2 bases and J drops 5 bases, leaving 13 bases in between. CDR1 and CDR2 are drawn from the germline V gene: SGHRS, YFSETQ. The CDR3 spans 14 residues, from the cysteine through the phenylalanine. The sequence is cut down to CDR3 DNA, 42 bases in frame from base 1. This specimen belongs to a study of cytomegalovirus exposure and HLA in healthy donors (dated by TCRdb to about 2017). With regard to the full study: A later analysis indicated that the 120 validation repertoires were generated on the platform also employed for the 700 or so repertoires of the first cohort. Along with the roughly 710-subject first cohort, a separate validation cohort of over a hundred different subjects was used. To predict cytomegalovirus infection status, the study brought together high-throughput TCR immunosequencing, statistical association of individual TCRs with disease status, and machine learning. The study aimed to test whether cataloging public T cell receptors could reveal signatures of past pathogen exposure.

Broad study findings and their caveats: Most TCR sequences were observed very rarely across donors, whereas some public TCRs were present in many individuals. According to the authors, the approach could potentially be generalized to other disease states and immunological phenotypes. The classifier was reported to diagnose cytomegalovirus status with high specificity and sensitivity in both the original and validation cohorts. A later analysis found that TCRs clustered in the first cohort also tended to co-occur in the 100 to 150 validation repertoires, with more than 90% of cluster scores above 0. A later analysis lacked HLA typing for the validation cohort, so it scored co-occurrence in that cohort across all 120 repertoires. A few of the identified cytomegalovirus-associated TCR beta chains were confirmed in vitro to be specific for cytomegalovirus antigens. In the study, approximately 160 TCR beta chains were listed as associated with cytomegalovirus.

Libraries were built with the immunoSEQ multiplex PCR assay. As for the authors' bioinformatics: A statistical classification framework was developed to diagnose cytomegalovirus status using the catalog of TCR beta chain sequences. TCRdb re-hosts the immuneACCESS table, in-frame sequences only. Its copies lack some clones; in the studies checked, an unresolved V gene accounts for under half of them, and the cause for the rest is not known. V, J and clone size are taken as reported in that table, and D and trimming were inferred from the DNA itself. The sample table contains 200,000 to 300,000 clones; only one count was recorded for approximately 87% of them. Together, the top ten hold around 2.6% of the sample.

The rearrangement combines TRBV5-1 with TRBJ1-1, and TRBD1 may be the D gene, going by 6 matching bases. The TCR sequence derives from a young man in good health and CMV-seronegative. Sequencing input: PBMCs. The nucleotide sequence is given as TGCGCCAGCAGCTTCAGGACAGCGGGAACTGAAGCTTTCTTT. Its translation is CASSFRTAGTEAFF.